This record covers a single TCR beta chain. Participants were placed into cohorts based on the clinical history they reported. This entry belongs to a study of blood T cell repertoires in COVID-19. Study at large: COVID-19 samples from acute and convalescent phases originated in the United States, Italy and Spain. Sources were T cells, B-cell-depleted T cells, or PBMCs; the material itself was cDNA or gDNA.

Produced via immunoSEQ multiplex PCR; TCRdb's table is partial and in-frame only. The sample has fewer than 400,000 clones; around 86% are singletons. This CDR3 has 15 residues. The germline V gene encodes CDR1 SGDLS and CDR2 YYNGEE. V shed 4 bases and J 2 bases; nucleotides not matched to a gene: 3. V and J are TRBV9 and TRBJ2-1; 10 nucleotides match TRBD2. Sequencing was carried out using PBMCs or T cells enriched from blood (not recorded which). The TCR originated in a man in his sixties who had recovered from COVID-19. The chain's CDR3 is CASSPTSGTYNEQFF. DNA of the CDR3: TGTGCCAGCAGCCCTACTAGCGGGACCTACAATGAGCAGTTCTTC. The whole variable domain, remainder taken from reference TRBV9 and TRBJ2-1, is DSGVTQTPKHLITATGQRVTLRCSPRSGDLSVYWYQQSLDQGLQFLIQYYNGEERAKGNILERFSAQQFPDLHSELNLSSLELGDSALYFCASSPTSGTYNEQFFGPGTRLTVL.